This TCR beta chain was retrieved from a study of T-cell reconstitution after alpha-beta-depleted transplantation in children (dated by TCRdb to the mid-2010s). Study-level background: Using TCR repertoire profiling, the study followed T-cell immune reconstitution in a quantitative way in children after TCRalphabeta/CD19-depleted allogeneic hematopoietic cell transplantation.

Study-wide findings and limitations: Hyperexpanded clone frequencies declined over subsequent months; after one year, T-cell counts and TCRbeta diversity were mostly attributed to newly produced T cells. In some patients, high TCRbeta diversity at day 60 was attributed to recipient T cells and intrathymic progenitors that had survived conditioning. About two months after transplant, the apparently early recovery of alphabetaT-cell counts reportedly depended on just several hundred clones that had expanded rapidly and came from non-depleted graft cells.

The treatment or condition tag for this specimen amounts to: allogeneic hematopoietic cell transplantation with graft depleted of TCRalphabeta T cells and CD19 B cells. Transplant recipients were children who received TCRalphabeta/CD19-depleted allogeneic hematopoietic cell grafts. Library method: PCR. Sequencer: Illumina HiSeq 2500. Molecular barcoding was employed in the preparation of TCR libraries, with unique molecular identifiers being used to normalize TCRbeta repertoire quantification. The raw public data were reprocessed by TCRdb itself: fastp quality trimming at Q25, MiXCR clonotype calling, in-frame beta chains only. Each CDR3 protein appears once, grouped with its most common genes and DNA. Counted in this sample were more than 90,000 distinct CDR3 sequences; around 10% of them appeared once. Together, the top ten hold under 40% of the sample. This clonotype was recorded many times. Its antigen is unknown. There are no base qualities to consult, and no much larger clone falls within one base.

The material sequenced was PBMCs, taken before TCRalphabeta/CD19-depleted stem cell transplant. The receptor's source is a boy aged 2 to 9 with acute lymphoblastic leukemia, due to receive a stem cell transplant.

The DNA is TGCAGTGCCCAGAGATTTGGGGGGACAGATACGCAGTATTTT. Translated, it gives CSAQRFGGTDTQYF. The chain links TRBV20-1 with TRBJ2-3; D gene: possibly TRBD2, on 6 matching bases. The CDR3 measures 14 amino acids from cysteine to phenylalanine. Only the CDR3 DNA is retained, 42 bases long and in frame from the first base. Trimming removed 6 bases from V and 3 bases from J, leaving 16 bases between the germline ends. In the germline V gene (reference sequence), CDR1 corresponds to DFQATT and CDR2 to SNEGSKA.